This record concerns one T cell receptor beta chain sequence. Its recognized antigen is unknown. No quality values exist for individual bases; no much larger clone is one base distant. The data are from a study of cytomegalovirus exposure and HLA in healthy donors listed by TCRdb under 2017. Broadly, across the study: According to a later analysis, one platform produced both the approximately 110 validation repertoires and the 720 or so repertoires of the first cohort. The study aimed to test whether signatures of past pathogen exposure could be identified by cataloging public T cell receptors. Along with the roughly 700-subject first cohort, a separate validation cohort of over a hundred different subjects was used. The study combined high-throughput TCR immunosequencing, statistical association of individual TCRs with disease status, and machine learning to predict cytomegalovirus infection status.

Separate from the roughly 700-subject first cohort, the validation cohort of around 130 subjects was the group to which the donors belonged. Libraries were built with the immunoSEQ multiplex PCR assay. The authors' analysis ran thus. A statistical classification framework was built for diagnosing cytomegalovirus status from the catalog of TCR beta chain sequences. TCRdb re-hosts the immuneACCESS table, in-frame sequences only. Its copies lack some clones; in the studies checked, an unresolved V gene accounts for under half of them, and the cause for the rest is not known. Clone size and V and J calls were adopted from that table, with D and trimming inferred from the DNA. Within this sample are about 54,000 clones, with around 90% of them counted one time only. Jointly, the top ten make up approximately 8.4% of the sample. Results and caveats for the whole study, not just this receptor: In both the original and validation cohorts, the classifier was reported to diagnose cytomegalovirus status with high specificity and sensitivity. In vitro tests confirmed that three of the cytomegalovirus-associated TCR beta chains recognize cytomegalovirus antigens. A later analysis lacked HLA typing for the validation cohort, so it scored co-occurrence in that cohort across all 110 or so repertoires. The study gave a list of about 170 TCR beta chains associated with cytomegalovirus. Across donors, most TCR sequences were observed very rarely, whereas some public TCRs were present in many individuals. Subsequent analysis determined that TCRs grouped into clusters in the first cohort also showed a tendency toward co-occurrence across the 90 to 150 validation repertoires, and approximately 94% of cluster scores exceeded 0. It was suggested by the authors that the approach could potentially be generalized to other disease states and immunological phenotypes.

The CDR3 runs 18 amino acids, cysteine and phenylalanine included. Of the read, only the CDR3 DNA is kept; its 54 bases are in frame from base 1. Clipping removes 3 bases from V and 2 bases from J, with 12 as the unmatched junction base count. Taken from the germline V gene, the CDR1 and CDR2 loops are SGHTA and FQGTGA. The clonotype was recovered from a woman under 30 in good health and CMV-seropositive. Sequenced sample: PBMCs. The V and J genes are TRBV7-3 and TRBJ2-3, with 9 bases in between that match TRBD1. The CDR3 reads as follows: CASSFRGLTGGTTDTQYF. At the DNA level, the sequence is TGTGCCAGCAGCTTCAGGGGGCTTACAGGGGGCACCACAGATACGCAGTATTTT.